These 17 T cell receptor beta chains came from one sample sequenced in a study of shared clonotypes between healthy human individuals. Sequencing was performed with immunoSEQ multiplex PCR; in TCRdb, only in-frame clones are kept and a portion is missing. The sample has fewer than 1 million clones; approximately 96% are singletons. Only CD45RO-negative cells positively selected for CCR7 counted as naive CD8 cells, so terminally differentiated effector memory CD45RA+ cells were excluded. Sequenced: naive CD8+ T cells sorted from blood. All receptors derive from a young man in good health.

The V gene is TRBV4-1, the J gene TRBJ1-2; the D gene is possibly TRBD1 (6 bases). The germline gives CDR1 MGHRA, CDR2 YSYEKL. The CDR3 is 16 amino acids. V shed 8 bases and J shed 6 bases, with 25 bases lying between them. The CDR3 here is CASGSLTGTTGHGYTF. In DNA, the CDR3 is TGCGCCAGCGGGTCCCTGACCGGGACAACAGGCCATGGCTACACCTTC.

DNA for the CDR3: TGTGCCAGCAGCGAGACGGGTGCCCATTATGGCTACACCTTC. This gives the protein CASSETGAHYGYTF. The V gene is TRBV27, the J gene TRBJ1-2; D gene unclear. The ends were cut back, 6 bases at V and 5 bases at J, with 16 bases in the middle. Germline values: CDR1 MNHEY, CDR2 SMNVEV (reference sequence). The CDR3 is 14 amino acids.

The V gene is TRBV29-1, the J gene TRBJ2-7; 12 bases are a match to TRBD2. V trimming: 4 bases; J trimming: 2 bases; junction bases outside the gene matches: 6. This CDR3 contains 15 residues. The germline V gene encodes CDR1 SQVTM and CDR2 ANQGSEA. This CDR3 reads CSVGTSGAPAYEQYF. In DNA form, the CDR3 reads TGCAGCGTTGGGACTAGCGGGGCTCCGGCCTACGAGCAGTACTTC.

Only one count was recorded for this clone. The gene calls are TRBV7-9 and TRBJ1-5; 8 bases agree with TRBD1. CDR1 is SEHNR and CDR2 is FQNEAQ in the germline V gene (reference sequence). The CDR3 is 16 residues long. With 0 bases clipped from V and 3 bases from J, the junction kept 4 bases outside the gene matches. CDR3 sequence reads: CASSLARTGPNQPQHF. In nucleotides, the CDR3 is TGTGCCAGCAGCTTAGCAAGGACAGGGCCCAATCAGCCCCAGCATTTT.

V usage is TRBV11-2 and J usage is TRBJ1-4, with a possible D match to TRBD1 (6 bases). The CDR3 is made up of 14 amino acids. V was cut by 2 bases and J by 7 bases, with 11 bases left in between. Germline values: CDR1 SGHAT, CDR2 FQNNGV. CDR3 region: CASSLYVGAEKLFF. Here the CDR3 DNA reads TGTGCCAGCAGCTTATACGTGGGGGCTGAAAAACTGTTTTTT.

V is TRBV28 and J is TRBJ2-7; 10 nucleotides agree with TRBD2. The J segment lost 3 bases and the V segment lost 5 bases, leaving 10 bases of the junction unmatched. Germline CDR1 MDHEN, CDR2 SYDVKM. This CDR3 spans 16 amino acids. The CDR3: CASSGTSEFDNYEQYF. The CDR3, as DNA: TGTGCCAGCAGTGGGACTAGCGAGTTCGACAACTACGAGCAGTACTTC.

The genes are TRBV9 and TRBJ1-1, with no clear D. This CDR3 spans 14 amino acids. Per the germline V gene, CDR1 is SGDLS and CDR2 is YYNGEE. With 3 bases removed from V and 4 bases from J, the gap between germline ends came to 13 bases. The CDR3 bases are TGTGCCAGCAGCGAAGGCTTATCTACCACTGAAGCTTTCTTT. Protein: CASSEGLSTTEAFF. The full variable domain, in which reference TRBV9 and TRBJ1-1 provide the parts outside the CDR3, is DSGVTQTPKHLITATGQRVTLRCSPRSGDLSVYWYQQSLDQGLQFLIQYYNGEERAKGNILERFSAQQFPDLHSELNLSSLELGDSALYFCASSEGLSTTEAFFGQGTRLTVV.

The chain links TRBV14 to TRBJ1-4; D uncertain. The CDR3 spans 15 residues. V was shortened by 1 base and J by 1 base, with 7 bases between the two germline ends. CDR1 SGHDN and CDR2 FVKESK come from the germline V gene. CDR3 residues: CASSQGEGTNEKLFF. The CDR3 DNA follows: TGTGCCAGCAGCCAAGGGGAAGGAACTAATGAAAAACTGTTTTTT. The entire variable domain, with the rest obtained from reference TRBV14 and TRBJ1-4, is as follows: EAGVTQFPSHSVIEKGQTVTLRCDPISGHDNLYWYRRVMGKEIKFLLHFVKESKQDESGMPNNRFLAERTGGTYSTLKVQPAELEDSGVYFCASSQGEGTNEKLFFGSGTQLSVL.

J is TRBJ2-7 and V is TRBV4-3; the D gene is possibly TRBD2 (7 bases). The ends were cut back, 4 bases at V and 6 bases at J, with 22 bases in the middle. The germline V gene has CDR1 LGHNA and CDR2 YSLEER. The CDR3 contains 16 residues. DNA of the CDR3: TGCGCCAGCAGCCCCACCTGGACCGGAGGGGGGGGCGAGCAGTACTTC. Encoded protein: CASSPTWTGGGGEQYF.

This chain links TRBV5-6 with TRBJ2-7, with D tentatively TRBD2 (6 bases). The CDR3 consists of 18 residues. Trimming took off 5 bases at V and 2 bases at J, with 26 bases between the two ends. Germline CDR1 SGHDT, CDR2 YYEEEE. CDR3 sequence reads: CASSAGPNGSVPAYEQYF. The CDR3 DNA sequence: TGTGCCAGCAGTGCCGGGCCCAACGGGAGCGTTCCCGCCTACGAGCAGTACTTC.

This chain uses TRBV7-9 with TRBJ1-5; the D is unclear. Trimming stripped 2 bases from V and 1 base from J, with 6 bases between. Germline V lookup: CDR1 SEHNR, CDR2 FQNEAQ (reference sequence). CDR3 length equals 14 residues. CDR3: CASSLTASNQPQHF. The CDR3 coding sequence is TGTGCCAGCAGCTTAACTGCGAGCAATCAGCCCCAGCATTTT. The whole variable domain, remainder taken from reference TRBV7-9 and TRBJ1-5, is DTGVSQNPRHKITKRGQNVTFRCDPISEHNRLYWYRQTLGQGPEFLTYFQNEAQLEKSRLLSDRFSAERPKGSFSTLEIQRTEQGDSAMYLCASSLTASNQPQHFGDGTRLSIL.

The J gene is TRBJ2-7, the V gene TRBV11-3, with 7 bases matching TRBD1. Germline V gene sequence: CDR1 SGHNT, CDR2 YENEEA. V lost 5 bases and J lost 4; bases outside the gene matches: 8. CDR3 length equals 14 residues. CDR3: CASSPRTGAYEQYF. The CDR3 nucleotides are TGTGCCAGCAGCCCCCGGACAGGAGCGTACGAGCAGTACTTC.

V usage is TRBV6-1 and J usage is TRBJ2-4; D is unclear. V was pared by 1 base and J by 3 bases, with 7 bases between. The V gene's germline CDR1 is MNHNS and CDR2 SASEGT. There are 14 residues in the CDR3. The CDR3 DNA is TGTGCCAGCAGTGAAGGTCAGCTCAAAAACATTCAGTACTTC. This sequence encodes CASSEGQLKNIQYF.

The chain is built from TRBV7-9 and TRBJ2-1; 9 positions agree with TRBD2. V lost 5 bases, J lost 12 bases, and 14 bases stayed unmatched. CDR1 is SEHNR and CDR2 is FQNEAQ in the germline V gene (reference sequence). The CDR3 is made up of 15 amino acids. DNA for the CDR3: TGTGCCAGCAGCGGAGGGACTAGCCTGGCAATGACGCAGTTCTTC. It codes for CASSGGTSLAMTQFF.

The J gene is TRBJ1-2, the V gene TRBV7-9; 10 bases fit TRBD1. The CDR3 has 16 amino acids. CDR1 is SEHNR, CDR2 FQNEAQ, per germline (reference sequence). Trimming at V came to 1 base and at J to 0 bases, leaving 2 bases not matched to a gene. Here the CDR3 reads CASSLGGTGANYGYTF. CDR3 coding DNA: TGTGCCAGCAGCTTAGGTGGGACAGGGGCTAACTATGGCTACACCTTC.

The J gene is TRBJ2-1, the V gene TRBV14, with D possibly being TRBD1 or TRBD2 (5 bases each). Germline V gives CDR1 SGHDN, CDR2 FVKESK. The CDR3 sequence is 15 residues long. Trimming removed 6 bases at V and 7 bases at J, with 19 bases between. The DNA of the CDR3 is TGTGCCAGCAGTCTTAGCCCGGGACGTGGGAATGAGCAGTTCTTC. Its translation: CASSLSPGRGNEQFF.

V gene TRBV6-6 combines with J gene TRBJ2-7, with a possible D match to TRBD2 (5 bases). CDR1 and CDR2 (germline): MNHNY, SVGAGI (reference sequence). The V end lost 8 bases, the J end lost 6 bases, and 26 bases lay between the germline ends. The CDR3 sequence is 16 residues long. The CDR3 DNA follows: TGTGCCAGCCGCCTGGGAGTTTTGGGGTCTTCGAGCGAGCAGTACTTC. This codes for CASRLGVLGSSSEQYF.